The clone carrying this T cell receptor (beta chain) turned up a few times. The target antigen is unknown. With 1 base clipped from V and 5 bases from J, the junction kept 7 bases outside the gene matches. There are 15 residues in the CDR3. Germline V CDR1 and CDR2: SGHDT, YYEEEE. This sample stems from a study of T-cell memory formation after mild COVID-19. Each CDR3 protein gets one entry after TCRdb re-called the 5' RACE reads with MiXCR. The table has about 610,000 distinct CDR3 sequences, around a sixth seen once. Study findings and constraints: Pre-infection memory carried some responding clones, suggesting that cross-reactive memory joined. Balance between CD4 and CD8 was seen in clones contracting day 15 to 85, and a CD4+ lean was seen in later expanders. Contracting CD4+ clones sat mainly in CM and EM; CD8+ in EMRA.

The sample comprised PBMCs or a T cell subset sorted from them (not recorded which). This clonotype originated in an adult woman who had mild COVID-19 (a few samples of this study predate the infection). Cell type and time point are not known. The rearrangement uses TRBV5-6 and TRBJ1-1; 8 bases agree with TRBD1. The CDR3 DNA is TGTGCCAGCAGCTTGAGCAGGGGGCTTGGGACTGAAGCTTTCTTT. This sequence encodes CASSLSRGLGTEAFF.